This TCR beta chain was observed in a study of blood T cell repertoires in COVID-19. About the research overall: PBMCs, B-cell-depleted T cells, or T cells were the source of the cDNA or gDNA that made up the material.

Authors' methods: Reference gene primer amplification gave estimated nucleated cell counts. TCRdb's table, derived via immunoSEQ multiplex PCR, lists solely in-frame clones and lacks some. That table gives V, J and clone size, and the DNA gave D and trimming. The sample carries about 110,000 clones, roughly 80% recorded once. The ends were cut back, 6 bases at V and 2 bases at J, with 10 bases in the middle. The CDR3 extends over 13 amino acids. The specimen was peripheral blood. The clonotype comes from a man aged 50-60 years with acute or convalescent COVID-19. The V gene is TRBV12-3 or TRBV12-4, the J gene TRBJ1-1; no firm D call. CDR3 sequence: CASSPQLNTEAFF. CDR3 bases: TGTGCCAGCAGCCCACAGCTTAACACTGAAGCTTTCTTT.